This section outlines one TCR beta chain sequence together with its context. Its target is not known. Stated treatment: oral pan-JAK inhibitor, 5-10 mg twice daily. This sample is part of a study of CD8+ T cells in alopecia areata. General observations from the study: Clonality was higher in lesional than normal scalp, especially in alopecia totalis/universalis.

Once RNA had been extracted, it was reverse transcribed into cDNA to act as the sequencing template. The table came from immunoSEQ multiplex PCR; TCRdb's copy has only in-frame clones and leaves some out. This table has approximately 200,000 clones, approximately 60% appearing once. The CDR3 contains 13 residues. Trimming took off 6 bases at V and 6 bases at J, with 14 bases between the two ends. Germline V CDR1 and CDR2: MNHEY, SMNVEV (reference sequence). The sequence came from a human donor with alopecia areata. Here the sequenced sample was CD4+ T cells sorted from blood, taken at week 4, from a patient treated with tofacitinib. The chain is built from TRBV27 and TRBJ1-2; no clear D gene. The CDR3 DNA reads as TGTGCCAGCAGCCACCGTTCCGGGGATGGCTACACCTTC. This translates into CASSHRSGDGYTF.